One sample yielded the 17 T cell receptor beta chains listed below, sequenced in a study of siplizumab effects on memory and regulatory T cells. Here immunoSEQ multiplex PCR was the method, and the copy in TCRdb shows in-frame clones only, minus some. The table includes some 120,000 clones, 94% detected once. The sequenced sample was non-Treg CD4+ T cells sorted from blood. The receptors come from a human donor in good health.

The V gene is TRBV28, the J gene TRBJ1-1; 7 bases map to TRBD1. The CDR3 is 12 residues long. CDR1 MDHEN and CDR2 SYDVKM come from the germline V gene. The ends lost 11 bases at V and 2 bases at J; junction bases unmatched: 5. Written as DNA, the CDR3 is TGTGCCTCCGGGACAGAAAACACTGAAGCTTTCTTT. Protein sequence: CASGTENTEAFF.

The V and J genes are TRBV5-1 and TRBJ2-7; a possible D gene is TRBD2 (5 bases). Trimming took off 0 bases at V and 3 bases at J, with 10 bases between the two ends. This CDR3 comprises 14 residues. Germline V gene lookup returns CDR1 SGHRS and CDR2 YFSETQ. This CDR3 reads CASSLGFGDYEQYF. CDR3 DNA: TGCGCCAGCAGCTTGGGATTCGGGGACTACGAGCAGTACTTC.

This CDR3 reads CASSVIGPQPQHF. In DNA, the CDR3 is TGTGCCAGCAGCGTTATAGGGCCCCAGCCCCAGCATTTT. The chain employs TRBV7-8 and TRBJ1-5; D gene uncertain. V dropped 5 bases and J dropped 7 bases, with 12 bases sitting between them. Germline values: CDR1 SGHVS, CDR2 FQNEAQ. The CDR3 consists of 13 residues.

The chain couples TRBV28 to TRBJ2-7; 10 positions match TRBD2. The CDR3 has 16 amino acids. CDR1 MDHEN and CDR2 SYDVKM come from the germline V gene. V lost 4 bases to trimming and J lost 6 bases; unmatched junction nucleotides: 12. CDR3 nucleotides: TGTGCCAGCAGTTCACCTGGGAGCGGGAGGGTTTCCGAGCAGTACTTC. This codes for CASSSPGSGRVSEQYF.

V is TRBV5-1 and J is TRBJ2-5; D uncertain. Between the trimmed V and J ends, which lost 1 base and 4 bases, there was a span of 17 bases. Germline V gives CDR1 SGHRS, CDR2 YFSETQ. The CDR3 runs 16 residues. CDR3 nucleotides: TGCGCCAGCAGCTTGTCCTCCCCGCCGCTCCCAGAGACCCAGTACTTC. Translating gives CASSLSSPPLPETQYF.

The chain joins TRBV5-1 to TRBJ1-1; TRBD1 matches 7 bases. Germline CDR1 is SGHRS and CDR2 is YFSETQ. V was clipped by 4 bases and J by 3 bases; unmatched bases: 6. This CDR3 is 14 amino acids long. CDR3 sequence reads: CASSRTDRYTEAFF. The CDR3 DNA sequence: TGCGCCAGCAGCCGGACGGACAGGTACACTGAAGCTTTCTTT.

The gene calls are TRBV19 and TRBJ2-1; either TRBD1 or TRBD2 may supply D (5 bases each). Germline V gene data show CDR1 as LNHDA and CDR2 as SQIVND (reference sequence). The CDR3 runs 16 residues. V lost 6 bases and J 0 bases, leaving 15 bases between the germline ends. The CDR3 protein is CASRTTGTSSYNEQFF. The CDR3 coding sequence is TGTGCCAGTAGGACTACCGGGACCAGCTCCTACAATGAGCAGTTCTTC. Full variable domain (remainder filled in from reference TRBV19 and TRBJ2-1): DGGITQSPKYLFRKEGQNVTLSCEQNLNHDAMYWYRQDPGQGLRLIYYSQIVNDFQKGDIAEGYSVSREKKESFPLTVTSAQKNPTAFYLCASRTTGTSSYNEQFFGPGTRLTVL.

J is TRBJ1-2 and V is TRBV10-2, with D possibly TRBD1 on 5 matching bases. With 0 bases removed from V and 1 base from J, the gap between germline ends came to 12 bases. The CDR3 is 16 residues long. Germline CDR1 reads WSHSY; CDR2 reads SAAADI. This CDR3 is CASSESLRESNYGYTF. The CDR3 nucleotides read TGCGCCAGCAGTGAGTCACTCAGGGAAAGTAACTATGGCTACACCTTC.

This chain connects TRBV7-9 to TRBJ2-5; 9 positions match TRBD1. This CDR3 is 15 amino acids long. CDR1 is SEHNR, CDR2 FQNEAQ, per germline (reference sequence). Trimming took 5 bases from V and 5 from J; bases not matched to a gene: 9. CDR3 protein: CASSPGTGRDETQYF. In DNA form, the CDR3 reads TGTGCCAGCAGCCCTGGGACAGGGAGAGATGAGACCCAGTACTTC.

The CDR3 coding sequence is TGTGCCAGCAGCCAAGATTTCGGGGAGCTGTTTTTT. Protein product: CASSQDFGELFF. The rearrangement links TRBV14 to TRBJ2-2, with D hard to call. Trimming left V 0 bases short and J 7 bases short, with 3 bases between. The germline V gene encodes CDR1 SGHDN and CDR2 FVKESK. There are 12 residues in the CDR3.

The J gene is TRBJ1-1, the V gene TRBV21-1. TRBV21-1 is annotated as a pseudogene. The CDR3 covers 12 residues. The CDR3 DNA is TGTGCCAGCCGAGGGTGGGGGTTAGCGGCTTTCTTT. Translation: CASRGWGLAAFF.

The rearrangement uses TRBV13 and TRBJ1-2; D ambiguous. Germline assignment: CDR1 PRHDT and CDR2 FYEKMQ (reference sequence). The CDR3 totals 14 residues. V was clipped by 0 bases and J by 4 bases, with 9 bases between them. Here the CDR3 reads CASSLGLGIYGYTF. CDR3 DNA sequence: TGTGCCAGCAGCTTAGGCCTTGGAATCTATGGCTACACCTTC. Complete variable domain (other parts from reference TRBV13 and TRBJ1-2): AAGVIQSPRHLIKEKRETATLKCYPIPRHDTVYWYQQGPGQDPQFLISFYEKMQSDKGSIPDRFSAQQFSDYHSELNMSSLELGDSALYFCASSLGLGIYGYTFGSGTRLTVV.

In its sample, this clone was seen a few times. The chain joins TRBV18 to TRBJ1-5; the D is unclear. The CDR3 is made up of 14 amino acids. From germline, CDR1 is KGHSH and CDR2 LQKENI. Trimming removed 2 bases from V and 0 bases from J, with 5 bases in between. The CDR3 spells CASSPFDSNQPQHF. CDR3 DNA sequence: TGTGCCAGCTCACCATTTGATAGCAATCAGCCCCAGCATTTT. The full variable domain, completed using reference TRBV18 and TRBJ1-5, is NAGVMQNPRHLVRRRGQEARLRCSPMKGHSHVYWYRQLPEEGLKFMVYLQKENIIDESGMPKERFSAEFPKEGPSILRIQQVVRGDSAAYFCASSPFDSNQPQHFGDGTRLSIL.

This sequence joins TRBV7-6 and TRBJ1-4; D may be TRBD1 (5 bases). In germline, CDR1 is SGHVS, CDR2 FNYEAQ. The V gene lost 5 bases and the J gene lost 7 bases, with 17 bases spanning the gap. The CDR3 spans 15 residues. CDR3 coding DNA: TGTGCCAGCAGCCCGAGTAGGGGACGTGGTGAAAAACTGTTTTTT. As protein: CASSPSRGRGEKLFF.

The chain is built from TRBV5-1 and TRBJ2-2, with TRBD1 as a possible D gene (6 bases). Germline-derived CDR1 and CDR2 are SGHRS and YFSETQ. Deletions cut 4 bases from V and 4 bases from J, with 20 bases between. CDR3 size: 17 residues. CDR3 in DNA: TGCGCCAGCAGCGCAAACAGGGTCGGGGCGAGCACCGGGGAGCTGTTTTTT. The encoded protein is CASSANRVGASTGELFF.

CDR3 in amino acids: CSAQKAAYEQYF. The DNA of the CDR3 is TGCAGCGCCCAGAAGGCGGCCTACGAGCAGTACTTC. The V gene is TRBV29-1, the J gene TRBJ2-7, with unresolved D. Germline values: CDR1 SQVTM, CDR2 ANQGSEA. V lost 7 bases to trimming and J lost 2 bases, with 12 bases between them. There are 12 residues in the CDR3.

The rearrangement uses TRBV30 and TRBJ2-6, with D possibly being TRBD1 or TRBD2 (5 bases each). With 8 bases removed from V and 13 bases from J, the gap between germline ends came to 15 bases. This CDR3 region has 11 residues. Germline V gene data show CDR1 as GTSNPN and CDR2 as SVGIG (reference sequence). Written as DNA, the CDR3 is TGTGCCGCTGGGACCGTCGCTGTCCTGACTTTC. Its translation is CAAGTVAVLTF.